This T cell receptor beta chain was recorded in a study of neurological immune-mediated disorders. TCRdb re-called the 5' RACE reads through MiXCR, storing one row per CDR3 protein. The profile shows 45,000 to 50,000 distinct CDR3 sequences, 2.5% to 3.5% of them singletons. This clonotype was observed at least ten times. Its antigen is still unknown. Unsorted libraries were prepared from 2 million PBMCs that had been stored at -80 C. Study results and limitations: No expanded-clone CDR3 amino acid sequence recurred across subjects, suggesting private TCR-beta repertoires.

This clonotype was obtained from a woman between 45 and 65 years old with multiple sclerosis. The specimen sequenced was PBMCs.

The CDR3 DNA follows: TGTGCCAGCAGCTTAACGGTAAAGCGGCTTGCTCCACTCGGGAACCAAGAGACCCAGTACTTC. Its translation is CASSLTVKRLAPLGNQETQYF. The V gene is TRBV7-3, the J gene TRBJ2-5; D is perhaps TRBD2 (5 bases). Germline V CDR1 and CDR2: SGHTA, FQGTGA. V was clipped by 0 bases and J by 0 bases, with 26 bases between them. The CDR3 is made up of 21 amino acids. The full variable domain, completed using reference TRBV7-3 and TRBJ2-5, is GAGVSQTPSNKVTEKGKYVELRCDPISGHTALYWYRQSLGQGPEFLIYFQGTGAADDSGLPNDRFFAVRPEGSVSTLKIQRTERGDSAVYLCASSLTVKRLAPLGNQETQYFGPGTRLLVL.